The rows below give T cell receptor beta chains drawn from one sample of a study of cytomegalovirus exposure and HLA in healthy donors. Repertoires were generated with immunoSEQ multiplex PCR, while TCRdb's copy carries only in-frame clones and drops some. The table shows some 130,000 clones, with roughly 70% occurring only once. Sequenced input: PBMCs. These receptors were taken from a man aged 40-50 years in good health and CMV-seronegative. Each CDR3 is given with its conserved first and last residue. D genes are given only for firm matches. For some rows the clone size is stated as once, few or many, or as a class when expanded; others skip it.

CDR3 | DNA | V | size | J | D
CASSLTADYGYTF | TGCGCCAGCAGCTTAACAGCTGACTATGGCTACACCTTC | TRBV5-1 | - | TRBJ1-2 | -
CATSRESYNEQFF | TGTGCCACCAGCAGAGAATCTTACAATGAGCAGTTCTTC | TRBV15 | once | TRBJ2-1 | -
CASSGRLAGVGQETQYF | TGTGCCAGCAGCGGGAGACTAGCGGGAGTGGGCCAAGAGACCCAGTACTTC | TRBV9 | - | TRBJ2-5 | TRBD2
CAACRGTEAFF | TGTGCCGCCTGCAGGGGAACTGAAGCTTTCTTT | TRBV6-5 | - | TRBJ1-1 | -
CASSPPGGVATQYF | TGTGCCAGCAGCCCCCCGGGGGGGGTTGCTACGCAGTATTTT | TRBV7-9 | few | TRBJ2-3 | TRBD2
CASSYQQGAMNTEAFF | TGTGCCAGCAGTTACCAACAGGGGGCCATGAACACTGAAGCTTTCTTT | TRBV6-6 | - | TRBJ1-1 | TRBD1
CASSQGWNTEAFF | TGTGCCAGCAGTCAGGGGTGGAACACTGAAGCTTTCTTT | TRBV7-2 | - | TRBJ1-1 | -
CAIRTGTDFFF | TGTGCCATCAGAACCGGGACAGACTTTTTCTTT | TRBV10-3 | - | TRBJ1-1 | TRBD1
CSVELRENPYEQYF | TGCAGCGTTGAGCTCAGGGAAAACCCCTACGAGCAGTACTTC | TRBV29-1 | - | TRBJ2-7 | -
CASSSAPGVGEQYF | TGTGCCAGCAGCTCCGCCCCCGGGGTTGGAGAGCAGTACTTC | TRBV7-7 | - | TRBJ2-7 | -
CASAPGYGNTIYF | TGCGCCAGCGCCCCAGGGTACGGAAACACCATATATTTT | TRBV5-1 | few | TRBJ1-3 | -
CASREPHNEQFF | TGTGCCAGTCGTGAGCCCCACAATGAGCAGTTCTTC | TRBV28 | - | TRBJ2-1 | -
CASSDGQVTEQYF | TGTGCCAGCAGCGACGGACAGGTTACCGAGCAGTACTTC | TRBV28 | - | TRBJ2-7 | TRBD1
CASSSLQGANTEAFF | TGTGCCAGCAGCTCCTTACAGGGGGCCAACACTGAAGCTTTCTTT | TRBV11-1 | - | TRBJ1-1 | TRBD1
CTSSHSPGVAGGGQYF | TGCACCAGCAGCCACTCACCGGGGGTAGCGGGGGGCGGGCAGTACTTC | TRBV1 | - | TRBJ2-7 | -
CASSVGDYTYNEQFF | TGTGCCAGCAGCGTAGGGGACTACACTTACAATGAGCAGTTCTTC | TRBV9 | once | TRBJ2-1 | TRBD2
CASSSIRGTGELFF | TGTGCCAGCAGCTCAATCCGGGGCACCGGGGAGCTGTTTTTT | TRBV11-2 | - | TRBJ2-2 | -
CASSPQEASGRADNEQFF | TGTGCCAGCAGCCCCCAGGAAGCGAGCGGGAGGGCCGACAATGAGCAGTTCTTC | TRBV4-2 | few | TRBJ2-1 | TRBD2
CASSQGSDLLGAFF | TGCGCCAGCAGCCAAGGGAGTGACCTGTTGGGAGCTTTCTTT | TRBV4-3 | - | TRBJ1-1 | -
CASSTEATAAIRATNEKLFF | TGTGCCAGCAGCACCGAAGCGACAGCCGCAATTCGCGCGACTAATGAAAAACTGTTTTTT | TRBV7-6 | - | TRBJ1-4 | -
CASSYTSGGYEQYF | TGTGCCAGCAGTTACACGTCAGGGGGCTACGAGCAGTACTTC | TRBV6-5 | - | TRBJ2-7 | TRBD1
CAWNRGTNEKLFF | TGTGCCTGGAACCGGGGTACTAATGAAAAACTGTTTTTT | TRBV30 | - | TRBJ1-4 | -
CASKEVDAGNTEAFF | TGTGCCAGCAAGGAGGTTGACGCGGGTAACACTGAAGCTTTCTTT | TRBV7-9 | - | TRBJ1-1 | -
CASTGVNTEAFF | TGTGCCAGCACAGGGGTGAACACTGAAGCTTTCTTT | TRBV27 | few | TRBJ1-1 | -
CASSVDSATNEKLFF | TGTGCCAGCAGCGTAGACAGCGCAACTAATGAAAAACTGTTTTTT | TRBV5-4 | - | TRBJ1-4 | -
CASSLLSDNYNEQFF | TGTGCCAGCAGCTTACTCAGCGATAATTACAATGAGCAGTTCTTC | TRBV5-6 | - | TRBJ2-1 | -
CASRRDSNNEQFF | TGTGCCAGCAGGCGGGACTCGAACAATGAGCAGTTCTTC | TRBV6-5 | - | TRBJ2-1 | -
CASSYGQSQPQHF | TGTGCCAGCAGTTACGGGCAGTCTCAGCCCCAGCATTTT | TRBV6-5 | - | TRBJ1-5 | -
CASSTGTKLGDNNEQFF | TGTGCCAGCAGCACAGGGACCAAGCTAGGGGACAACAATGAGCAGTTCTTC | TRBV11-3 | - | TRBJ2-1 | -
CAWSGTGNQPQHF | TGTGCCTGGAGTGGAACAGGGAATCAGCCCCAGCATTTT | TRBV30 | - | TRBJ1-5 | -
CASSVDFRDEQYF | TGTGCCAGCAGCGTTGACTTTCGGGACGAGCAGTACTTC | TRBV9 | - | TRBJ2-7 | -
CASKQGGWEQFF | TGTGCCAGCAAACAGGGTGGTTGGGAGCAGTTCTTC | TRBV27 | - | TRBJ2-1 | -
CASSWDRGETQYF | TGTGCCAGCAGCTGGGACAGGGGGGAGACCCAGTACTTC | TRBV7-9 | - | TRBJ2-5 | TRBD1
CSGGQGMINGELFF | TGCAGCGGGGGACAGGGGATGATCAACGGGGAGCTGTTTTTT | TRBV29-1 | once | TRBJ2-2 | TRBD1
CASSPTTSSSYNEQFF | TGTGCCAGCAGTCCGACTACCTCGAGCTCCTACAATGAGCAGTTCTTC | TRBV7-6 | - | TRBJ2-1 | -
CASSIGQGETQPQHF | TGTGCCAGCAGCATCGGACAGGGGGAGACTCAGCCCCAGCATTTT | TRBV7-9 | few | TRBJ1-5 | TRBD1
CASSLVLREGTYEQYF | TGTGCCAGCAGCTTAGTCTTGCGGGAGGGGACCTACGAGCAGTACTTC | TRBV7-2 | - | TRBJ2-7 | TRBD2
CASSLILGDTSGAFF | TGCGCCAGCAGCCTGATCCTCGGGGACACTTCAGGAGCTTTCTTT | TRBV4-1 | - | TRBJ1-1 | -
CASSLTGGKAYEQYF | TGTGCCAGCAGTTTAACAGGGGGCAAAGCCTACGAGCAGTACTTC | TRBV27 | - | TRBJ2-7 | TRBD1
CASKQGRAETDTQYF | TGTGCCAGCAAACAGGGAAGGGCGGAAACAGATACGCAGTATTTT | TRBV7-3 | - | TRBJ2-3 | -
CASSLLAGSYEQYF | TGTGCCAGCAGTTTACTAGCGGGATCCTACGAGCAGTACTTC | TRBV5-8 | - | TRBJ2-7 | TRBD2
CASSRSDRPLGAFF | TGTGCCAGCAGCCGTTCGGACAGGCCCTTAGGGGCTTTCTTT | TRBV7-2 | few | TRBJ1-1 | TRBD1
CASSTSGAITGELFF | TGTGCCAGCAGCACTAGCGGGGCCATCACCGGGGAGCTGTTTTTT | TRBV7-2 | - | TRBJ2-2 | TRBD2
CASSLLGGGANYGYTF | TGTGCCAGCAGTTTGCTTGGGGGGGGCGCTAACTATGGCTACACCTTC | TRBV27 | - | TRBJ1-2 | -
CASSRTSLGANVLTF | TGTGCCAGCAGTCGAACTAGCTTAGGGGCCAACGTCCTGACTTTC | TRBV28 | - | TRBJ2-6 | -
CASSLAVAGGSEQYF | TGCGCCAGCAGCTTGGCCGTAGCGGGAGGATCCGAGCAGTACTTC | TRBV5-1 | - | TRBJ2-7 | TRBD2
CAWSTPGQGNSPLHF | TGTGCCTGGAGTACGCCGGGACAGGGTAATTCACCCCTCCACTTT | TRBV30 | - | TRBJ1-6 | TRBD1
CASINSPGNEQYF | TGTGCCAGCATCAATTCTCCAGGGAACGAGCAGTACTTC | TRBV6-5 | - | TRBJ2-7 | -
CASSLPRGGRYTF | TGTGCCAGCAGCTTACCCAGGGGCGGGCGCTACACCTTC | TRBV28 | - | TRBJ1-2 | -
CAWRLAAYNEQFF | TGTGCCTGGAGACTAGCGGCCTACAATGAGCAGTTCTTC | TRBV30 | - | TRBJ2-1 | TRBD2
CASSQVDRDSKNIQYF | TGCGCCAGCAGCCAAGTAGACAGGGATTCCAAAAACATTCAGTACTTC | TRBV4-1 | - | TRBJ2-4 | TRBD1
CAYKRGRLVSPLHF | TGTGCCTATAAGAGGGGGCGTCTGGTTTCACCCCTCCACTTT | TRBV30 | few | TRBJ1-6 | TRBD1
CASSQVMGQGFLVDTEAFF | TGTGCCAGCTCACAAGTTATGGGACAGGGGTTCCTAGTCGACACTGAAGCTTTCTTT | TRBV18 | - | TRBJ1-1 | TRBD1